These T cell receptor beta chains were read from a single sample in a study of CD8+ T cells in alopecia areata. Clones were read by immunoSEQ multiplex PCR, and TCRdb kept only the in-frame ones, dropping some. The sample yields around 100,000 clones, approximately 58% seen once. Sequencing input: CD4+ T cells sorted from blood. These receptors were taken from a human donor in good health. CDR3s include the opening cysteine and the closing phenylalanine or tryptophan.

v_call	j_call	cdr3_aa
TRBV2	TRBJ2-2	CASRKEGTGELFF
TRBV7-2	TRBJ1-1	CASSGGQIKAFF
TRBV29-1	TRBJ1-1	CSVEAPGQATNTEAFF
TRBV5-5	TRBJ1-1	CASSLGGKNTEAFF
TRBV30	TRBJ2-7	CAWNTWTGGYFGEQYF
TRBV25-1	TRBJ1-2	CASSEFWTAPGGYTF
TRBV7-9	TRBJ2-7	CASSSTEGAYEQYF
TRBV19	TRBJ1-2	CASSVSRDRFNGYTF
TRBV7-2	TRBJ1-1	CASSPDRGREAFF
TRBV27	TRBJ1-2	CASSGRDRGGYTF
TRBV25-1	TRBJ1-5	CASSEDKGTGVQPQHF
TRBV25-1	TRBJ2-7	CASSEGTGGAYEQYF
TRBV29-1	TRBJ2-7	CSVVIYEQYF
TRBV19	TRBJ2-1	CASTTVLSSYNEQFF
TRBV6-6	TRBJ1-2	CASKTSEIRGGYTF
TRBV14	TRBJ2-7	CASSQDRRQGYEQYF
TRBV13	TRBJ1-1	CASSLGLWQAMNTEAFF
TRBV19	TRBJ2-4	CASSIGPGENIQYF
TRBV10-2	TRBJ2-7	CASSERAGGSYEQYF
TRBV29-1	TRBJ2-1	CSVGRGSSYNEQFF
TRBV2	TRBJ2-5	CASRAGPQETQYF
TRBV7-9	TRBJ2-1	CASSLETNSEQFF
TRBV7-9	TRBJ1-5	CASSAMNQPQHF
TRBV5-1	TRBJ2-5	CASSLGLAGSETQYF
TRBV29-1	TRBJ2-2	CSARGQANTGELFF
TRBV29-1	TRBJ1-1	CSASDKVNTEAFF
TRBV29-1	TRBJ2-1	CSVESTQFF
TRBV14	TRBJ2-7	CASSQGTSYEQYF
TRBV25-1	TRBJ2-7	CASSEGGKRTGLHEQYF
TRBV29-1	TRBJ2-7	CSVSVDRESEQYF
TRBV28	TRBJ2-6	CASSSHQVTNVLTF
TRBV29-1	TRBJ1-2	CSVGEAGPLGYTF
TRBV25-1	TRBJ2-4	CASIPAVGYLAKNIQYF
TRBV5-1	TRBJ1-2	CASSRTGTSNYGYTF
TRBV6-6	TRBJ1-2	CASSPAGQGGYTF
TRBV4-1	TRBJ2-3	CASSQRRGPDTQYF
TRBV29-1	TRBJ2-3	CSVALGQGHSDTQYF